These 8 T cell receptor beta chains came from one sample sequenced in a study of blood T cell repertoires in COVID-19. Clones were sequenced by immunoSEQ multiplex PCR, and TCRdb holds only the in-frame ones, with some missing. The sample contains about 89,000 clones, about 80% of which appear only once. The material sequenced was peripheral blood. The receptor source for this set is a human donor in a cohort sampled during active COVID-19.

This chain connects TRBV6-6 to TRBJ1-5, with TRBD1 as a possible D gene (5 bases). The germline V gene encodes CDR1 MNHNY and CDR2 SVGAGI (reference sequence). With 6 bases removed from V and 4 bases from J, the gap between germline ends came to 10 bases. The CDR3 is 13 residues long. CDR3 loop: CASSISGNQPQHF. DNA of the CDR3: TGTGCCAGCAGCATCTCAGGGAATCAGCCCCAGCATTTT.

V is TRBV5-1 and J is TRBJ2-2; D may be TRBD2 (5 bases). Deletions cut 3 bases from V and 3 bases from J, with 12 bases between. The germline gives CDR1 SGHRS, CDR2 YFSETQ. CDR3 length: 15 residues. CDR3 in DNA: TGCGCCAGCAGCTGGGCCGGGGTGGACACCGGGGAGCTGTTTTTT. Protein product: CASSWAGVDTGELFF.

This chain joins TRBV2 and TRBJ2-3; 7 bases are shared with TRBD1. V gave up 7 bases and J gave up 4 bases; unmatched junction bases: 11. CDR1 is SNHLY and CDR2 is FYNNEI in the germline V gene. The CDR3 totals 15 residues. CDR3 in amino acids: CASTRQGPLADTQYF. CDR3 in DNA: TGTGCCAGCACAAGACAGGGACCTCTCGCAGATACGCAGTATTTT.

This clone was seen a handful of times. The V call is TRBV7-2, the J call TRBJ1-2, with 8 bases lining up with TRBD1. Losses at the gene ends were 0 bases for V and 5 bases for J; bases not matched to a gene: 2. The CDR3 extends over 14 amino acids. Germline values: CDR1 SGHTA, CDR2 FQGNSA. The CDR3 region has the DNA TGTGCCAGCAGCTTAGCCGGGACAGGATATGGCTACACCTTC. This translates into CASSLAGTGYGYTF.

The V and J genes are TRBV29-1 and TRBJ2-4, with a weak D call TRBD2 (6 bases). The CDR3 is 12 residues long. Germline CDR1 reads SQVTM; CDR2 reads ANQGSEA. Trimming removed 3 bases from V and 9 bases from J, with 12 bases in between. The CDR3 bases are TGCAGCGTTGATTGGGACGGGGGCATTCAGTACTTC. This sequence encodes CSVDWDGGIQYF.

V and J are TRBV6-5 and TRBJ2-7; possibly TRBD1 for D (6 bases). The CDR3 has 12 residues. Trimming shortened V by 6 bases and J by 4 bases, and 10 bases separated the two germline ends. Germline V gene lookup returns CDR1 MNHEY and CDR2 SVGAGI. The CDR3 loop reads CASSQQGYEQYF. The CDR3 nucleotides are TGTGCCAGCAGCCAACAGGGTTACGAGCAGTACTTC.

The chain carries TRBV5-1 and TRBJ2-1, with D hard to call. Germline V gene data show CDR1 as SGHRS and CDR2 as YFSETQ. The CDR3 has 15 residues. V lost 3 bases and J lost 2, with 12 bases in between. CDR3 in amino acids: CASSSHWSTYNEQFF. The CDR3 DNA is TGCGCCAGCAGCTCCCACTGGTCGACCTACAATGAGCAGTTCTTC.

The chain carries TRBV9 and TRBJ2-1; TRBD2 matches 13 bases. The germline V gene has CDR1 SGDLS and CDR2 YYNGEE. With 3 bases clipped from V and 6 bases from J, the junction kept 9 bases outside the gene matches. The CDR3 is 17 residues long. Here the CDR3 reads CASSGTSGSNNFNEQFF. The CDR3 region has the DNA TGTGCCAGCAGCGGGACTAGCGGGAGTAACAATTTCAATGAGCAGTTCTTC.